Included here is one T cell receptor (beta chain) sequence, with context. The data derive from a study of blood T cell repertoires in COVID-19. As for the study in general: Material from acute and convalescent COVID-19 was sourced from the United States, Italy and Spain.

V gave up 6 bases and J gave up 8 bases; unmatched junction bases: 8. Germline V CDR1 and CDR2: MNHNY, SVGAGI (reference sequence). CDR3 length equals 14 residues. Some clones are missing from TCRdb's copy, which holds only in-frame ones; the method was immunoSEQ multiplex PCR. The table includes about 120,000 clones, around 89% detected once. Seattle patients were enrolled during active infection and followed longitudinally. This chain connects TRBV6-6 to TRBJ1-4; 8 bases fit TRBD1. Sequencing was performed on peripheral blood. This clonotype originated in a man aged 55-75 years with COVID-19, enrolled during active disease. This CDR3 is CASRTTGAEEKLFF. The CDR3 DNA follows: TGTGCCAGCAGAACGACAGGGGCGGAGGAAAAACTGTTTTTT.